The rows below give T cell receptor beta chains drawn from one sample of a study of blood T cell repertoires in COVID-19. The assay was immunoSEQ multiplex PCR, and TCRdb's table has in-frame clones only and misses some. The top ten hold 12% of the sample, which has some 80,000 clones, around 84% seen once. The sample consisted of peripheral blood. These receptors were collected from a human donor in a cohort sampled during active COVID-19. CDR3s include the opening cysteine and the closing phenylalanine or tryptophan. Each record gives: CDR3 length, clone size, D gene, J gene, V gene, CDR3 protein, CDR3 DNA. D genes are given only for firm matches. Clone size is not always given. Where it is, it says once, few, many or a class for expanded clones.

15	.	TRBD2	TRBJ2-4	TRBV7-3	CASSLSSGRENIQYF	TGTGCCAGCAGCTTATCTAGCGGGAGAGAAAACATTCAGTACTTC
16	few	.	TRBJ2-3	TRBV18	CASSPLQGEMATTQYF	TGTGCCAGCTCACCCTTACAGGGAGAGATGGCAACGACGCAGTATTTT
13	.	.	TRBJ2-7	TRBV6-1	CASSEWLAGEQYF	TGTGCCAGCAGTGAATGGCTAGCTGGCGAGCAGTACTTC
15	.	TRBD1	TRBJ1-4	TRBV6-6	CASRIRDRANEKLFF	TGTGCCAGCCGGATTAGGGACAGGGCTAATGAAAAACTGTTTTTT
15	.	.	TRBJ1-2	TRBV5-6	CASSLAGGGRDGYTF	TGTGCCAGCAGCTTGGCCGGCGGGGGGCGAGATGGCTACACCTTC
17	.	.	TRBJ1-4	TRBV30	CAWSKPTTGTFREKLFF	TGTGCCTGGAGTAAGCCTACTACAGGGACGTTTCGTGAAAAACTGTTTTTT
16	.	TRBD2	TRBJ2-1	TRBV19	CASSIGLAGAYNEQFF	TGTGCCAGTAGTATCGGGCTAGCGGGAGCCTACAATGAGCAGTTCTTC
15	.	TRBD1	TRBJ2-3	TRBV12-5	CASGLGQGASDTQYF	TGTGCTAGCGGTCTGGGACAGGGGGCGTCAGATACGCAGTATTTT
15	.	.	TRBJ2-2	TRBV5-4	CASTSGHANTGELFF	TGTGCCAGCACCTCGGGACATGCGAACACCGGGGAGCTGTTTTTT
12	.	TRBD1	TRBJ1-1	TRBV6-5	CAATGGYTEAFF	TGTGCCGCAACAGGGGGCTACACTGAAGCTTTCTTT
14	.	.	TRBJ1-1	TRBV21-1	CASSYRGLNTEAFF	TGTGCCAGCAGCTACAGGGGTCTGAACACTGAAGCTTTCTTT
14	few	TRBD2	TRBJ2-7	TRBV9	CASSGGGSSYEQYF	TGTGCCAGCAGCGGGGGCGGGAGCTCCTACGAGCAGTACTTC
15	.	TRBD1	TRBJ2-7	TRBV2	CASSETGTASYEQYF	TGTGCCAGCAGTGAAACCGGGACAGCCTCCTACGAGCAGTACTTC
13	once	.	TRBJ1-1	TRBV19	CASTPGTNTEAFF	TGTGCCAGTACCCCCGGGACAAACACTGAAGCTTTCTTT
17	.	TRBD1	TRBJ1-1	TRBV9	CASSVGYDRGSGTEAFF	TGTGCCAGCAGCGTAGGTTACGACAGGGGGAGTGGGACTGAAGCTTTCTTT
12	few	TRBD2	TRBJ2-7	TRBV30	CAWSPGRNEQYF	TGTGCCTGGAGTCCCGGGAGGAACGAGCAGTACTTC
15	.	TRBD2	TRBJ2-5	TRBV6-5	CASTPSGLAGGPPDF	TGTGCCAGTACTCCCTCAGGACTAGCGGGAGGGCCCCCCGACTTC
14	once	.	TRBJ1-1	TRBV5-1	CASSSGGENTEAFF	TGCGCCAGCAGCTCGGGCGGGGAGAACACTGAAGCTTTCTTT
16	.	TRBD1	TRBJ2-7	TRBV5-1	CASSPRGGTGSYEQYF	TGCGCCAGCAGCCCCAGGGGGGGGACAGGGAGTTACGAGCAGTACTTC
15	.	TRBD2	TRBJ2-2	TRBV29-1	CSVRRGGTPTGELFF	TGCAGCGTAAGGCGGGGGGGAACGCCTACCGGGGAGCTGTTTTTT
15	.	.	TRBJ1-2	TRBV19	CASSPGRGANYGYTF	TGTGCCAGTAGTCCCGGGCGGGGAGCAAACTATGGCTACACCTTC
16	.	TRBD1	TRBJ1-3	TRBV19	CASTLGQPTPGNTIYF	TGTGCCAGTACCCTGGGACAGCCCACGCCGGGAAACACCATATATTTT
14	.	.	TRBJ1-1	TRBV9	CASSVATGRTEAFF	TGTGCCAGCAGCGTAGCCACAGGGAGAACTGAAGCTTTCTTT
13	.	.	TRBJ2-1	TRBV5-1	CASSLDPGNEQFF	TGCGCCAGCAGCTTGGATCCGGGTAATGAGCAGTTCTTC
16	.	TRBD1	TRBJ1-1	TRBV19	CASRPQGVPRNTEAFF	TGTGCCAGTAGACCACAGGGGGTACCGAGGAACACTGAAGCTTTCTTT
14	.	.	TRBJ2-7	TRBV10-3	CAISEQGISYEQYF	TGTGCCATCAGTGAGCAGGGCATCTCCTACGAGCAGTACTTC
16	once	.	TRBJ1-5	TRBV27	CASSLGTGGADQPQHF	TGTGCCAGCAGTTTGGGAACAGGCGGGGCCGATCAGCCCCAGCATTTT
17	once	TRBD1	TRBJ2-3	TRBV5-1	CASSYNLRGQAGDTQYF	TGCGCCAGCAGCTACAACCTTAGAGGACAGGCCGGAGATACGCAGTATTTT
15	.	.	TRBJ2-3	TRBV10-3	CAISDPSGNTDTQYF	TGTGCCATCAGTGACCCGTCGGGTAACACAGATACGCAGTATTTT
13	.	.	TRBJ2-7	TRBV7-3	CASSLEQGYEQYF	TGTGCCAGCAGCTTAGAGCAGGGCTACGAGCAGTACTTC
15	.	TRBD2	TRBJ2-5	TRBV20-1	CSASASGRHQETQYF	TGCAGTGCTAGTGCCAGCGGGAGGCATCAAGAGACCCAGTACTTC
18	.	.	TRBJ2-6	TRBV19	CASSITPGETSGANVLTF	TGTGCCAGTAGTATAACGCCAGGGGAAACCTCTGGGGCCAACGTCCTGACTTTC
14	.	.	TRBJ1-1	TRBV5-1	CASSYERLNTEAFF	TGCGCCAGCAGCTACGAGAGATTGAACACTGAAGCTTTCTTT
17	.	.	TRBJ1-3	TRBV21-1	CAGPADKAPFSGNTIYF	TGTGCCGGTCCGGCGGACAAGGCTCCTTTCTCTGGAAACACCATATATTTT
17	once	TRBD1	TRBJ2-5	TRBV5-1	CASSRALDRTGVETQYF	TGCGCCAGCAGCCGTGCATTAGATCGAACAGGGGTAGAGACCCAGTACTTC
16	.	TRBD1	TRBJ1-1	TRBV2	CASRPRQGQGNTEAFF	TGTGCCAGCAGACCCAGACAGGGGCAGGGGAACACTGAAGCTTTCTTT
13	.	.	TRBJ2-3	TRBV5-1	CASRGGLTDTQYF	TGCGCCAGCAGAGGCGGGTTGACAGATACGCAGTATTTT
13	.	.	TRBJ1-1	TRBV10-3	CAIRIEGNTEAFF	TGTGCCATCAGAATCGAGGGGAACACTGAAGCTTTCTTT
16	.	.	TRBJ2-1	TRBV5-4	CASSLFQEVALNEQFF	TGTGCCAGCAGCTTGTTTCAAGAGGTAGCTTTGAATGAGCAGTTCTTC
17	.	TRBD1	TRBJ1-4	TRBV18	CASSPRNTGTGGEKLFF	TGTGCCAGCTCACCGAGGAATACCGGGACAGGGGGGGAAAAACTGTTTTTT
13	.	TRBD1	TRBJ1-1	TRBV30	CAWSVQTGREAFF	TGTGCCTGGAGTGTACAGACAGGGCGTGAAGCTTTCTTT
13	.	.	TRBJ1-5	TRBV28	CASSLLSGQPQHF	TGTGCCAGCAGTTTACTCAGCGGGCAGCCCCAGCATTTT
16	.	.	TRBJ1-4	TRBV5-1	CASSLATAGFGEKLFF	TGCGCCAGCAGCTTGGCCACGGCAGGGTTTGGTGAAAAACTGTTTTTT
14	.	.	TRBJ1-3	TRBV3-1/TRBV3-2	CASSQRDIGNTIYF	TGTGCCAGCAGCCAACGGGACATTGGAAACACCATATATTTT
11	once	.	TRBJ1-2	TRBV2	CASSVLGGYTF	TGTGCCAGCAGTGTATTGGGCGGCTACACCTTC
13	.	.	TRBJ2-5	TRBV29-1	CSVVGGDGETQYF	TGCAGCGTTGTAGGGGGGGATGGAGAGACCCAGTACTTC
13	once	.	TRBJ1-2	TRBV20-1	CSASTDQGPSATF	TGCAGTGCTAGTACTGACCAGGGGCCTTCCGCCACCTTC
12	few	.	TRBJ2-7	TRBV30	CAWSTGTLLGYF	TGTGCCTGGAGTACAGGGACCCTATTAGGGTACTTC
15	.	TRBD1	TRBJ1-3	TRBV20-1	CSATDRGWVGNTIYF	TGCAGTGCTACTGACAGGGGCTGGGTTGGAAACACCATATATTTT
15	.	.	TRBJ1-2	TRBV28	CASRGQGLSNYGYTF	TGTGCCAGCAGAGGGCAGGGGCTATCTAACTATGGCTACACCTTC
15	.	TRBD1	TRBJ1-1	TRBV19	CASSIDKDRLGEAFF	TGTGCCAGTAGTATAGATAAGGACAGGCTCGGAGAAGCTTTCTTT
12	.	.	TRBJ2-7	TRBV5-1	CASRQDSYEQYF	TGCGCCAGCAGGCAAGACAGCTACGAGCAGTACTTC
16	.	TRBD2	TRBJ2-3	TRBV11-3	CASSPGASGSADTQYF	TGTGCCAGCAGCCCCGGAGCTAGCGGGAGTGCGGATACGCAGTATTTT
13	.	TRBD1	TRBJ2-5	TRBV7-2	CASKQGAGETQYF	TGTGCCAGCAAGCAGGGGGCGGGGGAGACCCAGTACTTC
14	few	.	TRBJ1-1	TRBV5-1	CASSLRGLNTEAFF	TGCGCCAGCAGCTTGAGGGGCCTGAACACTGAAGCTTTCTTT